This record covers a single T cell receptor beta chain. The data were obtained in a study of blood T cell repertoires in COVID-19. The method was immunoSEQ multiplex PCR; TCRdb's version includes in-frame clones alone and lacks a portion of them. Among approximately 180,000 clones, 84% were seen once, and the ten largest hold 12% to 15%. Trimming cost V 6 bases and J 0 bases; bases outside gene matches: 11. CDR3 length equals 18 residues. Germline V lookup: CDR1 SGHVS, CDR2 FQNEAQ. The sequenced sample consisted of PBMCs or T cells enriched from blood (not recorded which). The gene calls are TRBV7-8 and TRBJ1-5; TRBD1 matches at 10 bases. This TCR was sampled from a man aged 50 or older who had recovered from COVID-19. The CDR3 DNA reads as TGTGCCAGCAGTCCCAGGGGGACAGGGGATTATAGCAATCAGCCCCAGCATTTT. Protein product: CASSPRGTGDYSNQPQHF.